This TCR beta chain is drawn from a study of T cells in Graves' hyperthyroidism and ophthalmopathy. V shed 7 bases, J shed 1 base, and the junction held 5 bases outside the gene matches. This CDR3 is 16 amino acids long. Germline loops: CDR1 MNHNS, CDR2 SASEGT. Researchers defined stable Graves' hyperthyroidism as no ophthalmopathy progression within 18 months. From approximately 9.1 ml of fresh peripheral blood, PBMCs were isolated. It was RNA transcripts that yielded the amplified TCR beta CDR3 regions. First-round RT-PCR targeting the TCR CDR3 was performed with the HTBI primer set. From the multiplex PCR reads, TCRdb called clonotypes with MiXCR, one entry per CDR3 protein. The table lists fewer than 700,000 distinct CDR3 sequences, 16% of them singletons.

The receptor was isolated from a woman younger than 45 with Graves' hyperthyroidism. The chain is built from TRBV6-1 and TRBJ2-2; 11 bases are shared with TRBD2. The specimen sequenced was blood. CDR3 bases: TGTGCCAGCACCGCTGGGACTAGCGGGAACACCGGGGAGCTGTTTTTT. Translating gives CASTAGTSGNTGELFF.